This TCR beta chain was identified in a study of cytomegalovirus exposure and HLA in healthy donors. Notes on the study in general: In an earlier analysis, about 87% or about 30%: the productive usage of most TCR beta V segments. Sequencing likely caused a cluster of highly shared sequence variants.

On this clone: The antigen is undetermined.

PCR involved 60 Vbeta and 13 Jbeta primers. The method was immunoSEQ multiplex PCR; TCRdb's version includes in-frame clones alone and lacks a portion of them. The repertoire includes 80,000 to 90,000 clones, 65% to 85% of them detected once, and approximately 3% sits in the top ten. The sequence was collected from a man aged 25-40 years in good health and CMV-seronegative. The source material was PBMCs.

The CDR3 coding sequence is TGTGCCAGCAAGCTCGGGGACTCTGGAAACACCATATATTTT. It is translated as CASKLGDSGNTIYF. This chain uses TRBV6-5 with TRBJ1-3, with D uncertain. The CDR3 loop spans 14 amino acids. The V and J ends lost 7 bases and 0 bases respectively, with 10 bases between them. Germline V lookup: CDR1 MNHEY, CDR2 SVGAGI.